What follows is one TCR beta chain and its context. V lost 5 bases to trimming and J lost 4 bases; unmatched junction nucleotides: 9. The CDR3 length is 16 residues. Per germline, CDR1 SGHVS and CDR2 FNYEAQ. The PCR ran on 60 Vbeta and 13 Jbeta primers. The assay was immunoSEQ multiplex PCR, and TCRdb's table has in-frame clones only and misses some. The table shows roughly 170,000 clones, with 84% occurring only once. This sample stems from a study of cytomegalovirus exposure and HLA in healthy donors. The sequence derives from a girl aged 2 to 10 in good health and CMV-seropositive. The genes are TRBV7-6 and TRBJ2-2, with 8 positions matching TRBD1. Source material: PBMCs. The CDR3 nucleotides are TGTGCCAGCAGCACCAGACAGGGGTTCGGCACCGGGGAGCTGTTTTTT. Residues: CASSTRQGFGTGELFF. The variable domain in full, with the rest retrieved from reference TRBV7-6 and TRBJ2-2, is GAGVSQSPRYKVTKRGQDVALRCDPISGHVSLYWYRQALGQGPEFLTYFNYEAQQDKSGLPNDRFSAERPEGSISTLTIQRTEQRDSAMYRCASSTRQGFGTGELFFGEGSRLTVL.